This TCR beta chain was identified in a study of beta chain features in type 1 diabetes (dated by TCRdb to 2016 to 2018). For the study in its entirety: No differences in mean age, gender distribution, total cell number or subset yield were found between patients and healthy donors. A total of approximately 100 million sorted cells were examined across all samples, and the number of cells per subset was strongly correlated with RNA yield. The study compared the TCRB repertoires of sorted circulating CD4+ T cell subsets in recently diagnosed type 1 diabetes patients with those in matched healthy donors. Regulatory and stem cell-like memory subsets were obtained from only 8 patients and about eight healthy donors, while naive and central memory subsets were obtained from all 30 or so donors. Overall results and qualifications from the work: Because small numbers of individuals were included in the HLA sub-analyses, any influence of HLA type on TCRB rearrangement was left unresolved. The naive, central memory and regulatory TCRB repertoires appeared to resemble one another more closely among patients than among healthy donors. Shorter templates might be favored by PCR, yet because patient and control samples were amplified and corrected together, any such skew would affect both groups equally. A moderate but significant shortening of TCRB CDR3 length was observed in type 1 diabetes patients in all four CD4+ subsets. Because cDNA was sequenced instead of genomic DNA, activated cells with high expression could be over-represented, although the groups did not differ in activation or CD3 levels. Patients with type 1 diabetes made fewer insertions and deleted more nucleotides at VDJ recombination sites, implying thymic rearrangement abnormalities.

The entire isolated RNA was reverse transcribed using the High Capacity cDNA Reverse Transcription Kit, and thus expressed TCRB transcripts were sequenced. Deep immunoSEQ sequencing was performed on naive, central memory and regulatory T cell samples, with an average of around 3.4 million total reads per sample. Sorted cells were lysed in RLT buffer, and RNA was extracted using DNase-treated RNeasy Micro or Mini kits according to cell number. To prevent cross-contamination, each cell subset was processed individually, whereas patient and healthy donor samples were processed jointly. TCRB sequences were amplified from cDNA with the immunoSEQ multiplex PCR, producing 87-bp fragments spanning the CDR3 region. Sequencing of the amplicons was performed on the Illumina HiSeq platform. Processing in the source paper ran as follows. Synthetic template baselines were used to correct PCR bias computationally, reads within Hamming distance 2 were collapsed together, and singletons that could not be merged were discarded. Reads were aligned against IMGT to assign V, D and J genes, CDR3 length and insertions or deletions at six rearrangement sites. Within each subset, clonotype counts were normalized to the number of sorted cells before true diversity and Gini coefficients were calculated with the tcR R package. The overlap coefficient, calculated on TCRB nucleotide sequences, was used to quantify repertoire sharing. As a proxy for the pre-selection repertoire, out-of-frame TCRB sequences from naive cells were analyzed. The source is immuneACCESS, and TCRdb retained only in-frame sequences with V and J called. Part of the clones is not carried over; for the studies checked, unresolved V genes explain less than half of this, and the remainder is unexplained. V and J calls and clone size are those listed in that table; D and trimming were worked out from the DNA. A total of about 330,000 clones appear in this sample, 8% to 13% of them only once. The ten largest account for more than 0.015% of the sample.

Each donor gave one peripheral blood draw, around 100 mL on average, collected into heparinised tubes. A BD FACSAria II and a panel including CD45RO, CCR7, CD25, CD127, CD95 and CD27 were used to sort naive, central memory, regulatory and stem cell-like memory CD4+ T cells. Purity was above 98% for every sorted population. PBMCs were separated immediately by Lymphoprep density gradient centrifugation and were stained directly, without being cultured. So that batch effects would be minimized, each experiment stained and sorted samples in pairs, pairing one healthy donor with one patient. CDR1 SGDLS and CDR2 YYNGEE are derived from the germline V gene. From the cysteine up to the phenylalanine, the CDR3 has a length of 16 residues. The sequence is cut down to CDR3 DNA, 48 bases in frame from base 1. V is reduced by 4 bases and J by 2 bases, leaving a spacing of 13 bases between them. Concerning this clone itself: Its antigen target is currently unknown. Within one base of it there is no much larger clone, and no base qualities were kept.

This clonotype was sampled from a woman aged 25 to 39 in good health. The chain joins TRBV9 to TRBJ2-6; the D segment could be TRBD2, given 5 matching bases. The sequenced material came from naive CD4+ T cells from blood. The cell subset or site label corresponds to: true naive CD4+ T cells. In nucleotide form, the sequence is TGTGCCAGCAGCAACCTGCGGGTGGCTGGGGCCAACGTCCTGACTTTC. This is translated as CASSNLRVAGANVLTF.